One and the same sample provided the 32 T cell receptor beta chains below, sequenced in a study of cytomegalovirus exposure and HLA in healthy donors. The PCR had 60 Vbeta and 13 Jbeta primers. The method was immunoSEQ multiplex PCR; TCRdb's version includes in-frame clones alone and lacks a portion of them. The top ten clones hold around 11% of a sample with around 120,000 clones, roughly 80% of them seen once. Sequenced sample: PBMCs. The receptor set was obtained from a male donor in good health and CMV-seropositive.

This chain joins TRBV28 and TRBJ2-7; TRBD2 agrees at 9 bases. Germline V gene data show CDR1 as MDHEN and CDR2 as SYDVKM. This CDR3 is built from 14 residues. Trimming at V came to 7 bases and at J to 2 bases, leaving 6 bases not matched to a gene. The CDR3 region has the DNA TGTGCCAGCACTAGCGGGATAAGGACCTACGAGCAGTACTTC. It yields the protein CASTSGIRTYEQYF.

The rearrangement links TRBV6-5 to TRBJ2-7; the D gene is possibly TRBD1 (5 bases). CDR3 length: 14 residues. Trimming took 7 bases from V and 2 from J, leaving 15 bases between them. Per germline, CDR1 MNHEY and CDR2 SVGAGI. CDR3 in amino acids: CASNDPRVPYEQYF. The CDR3 DNA reads TGTGCCAGCAATGACCCCAGGGTCCCCTACGAGCAGTACTTC.

V and J are TRBV6-6 and TRBJ2-7; 8 bases line up with TRBD2. The CDR3 sequence is 16 residues long. Germline V gives CDR1 MNHNY, CDR2 SVGAGI (reference sequence). After removal of 5 bases from V and 4 bases from J, the junction contained 13 bases not matched to a gene. This CDR3 is CASSPPAGAPGYEQYF. In DNA form, the CDR3 reads TGTGCCAGCAGTCCCCCAGCGGGAGCCCCGGGGTACGAGCAGTACTTC.

The genes are TRBV30 and TRBJ2-5; unclear D gene. Germline lookup yields CDR1 GTSNPN and CDR2 SVGIG (reference sequence). V was trimmed by 4 bases and J by 1 base, leaving 16 bases between them. The CDR3 has 15 amino acids. CDR3 sequence reads: CAWNPFQALQETQYF. The CDR3 nucleotides read TGTGCCTGGAACCCCTTCCAGGCGCTCCAAGAGACCCAGTACTTC.

This rearrangement joins TRBV28 to TRBJ2-1; TRBD2 aligns across 8 bases. The CDR3 sequence is 11 residues long. Unmatched junction bases numbered 6, after V lost 6 bases and J lost 14 bases. Germline V gives CDR1 MDHEN, CDR2 SYDVKM. The CDR3 protein is CASSYRGGKFF. The CDR3 coding sequence is TGTGCCAGCAGCTATCGGGGGGGGAAGTTCTTC.

The rearrangement joins TRBV19 to TRBJ2-7; D perhaps matches TRBD1 (5 bases). The CDR3 loop spans 14 amino acids. The germline gives CDR1 LNHDA, CDR2 SQIVND (reference sequence). V was clipped by 1 base and J by 0 bases, with 7 bases between them. This CDR3 is CASSIGTSSYEQYF. The CDR3, as DNA: TGTGCCAGTAGTATAGGGACATCCTCCTACGAGCAGTACTTC.

The rearrangement uses TRBV6-4 and TRBJ1-6, with TRBD1 matching 7 bases. The CDR3 consists of 17 residues. The germline CDR1 and CDR2 sequences are MRHNA and SNTAGT. After removal of 5 bases from V and 7 bases from J, the junction contained 14 bases not matched to a gene. As DNA, the CDR3 is TGTGCCAGCAGTACGGCGTTTGGGCCAGGGGGGAATTCACCCCTCCACTTT. It yields the protein CASSTAFGPGGNSPLHF.

The rearrangement links TRBV7-9 to TRBJ2-5; TRBD1 matches at 8 bases. TRBJ2-7 explains the end of the DNA better; the J call may be wrong. The CDR3 runs to 15 residues. CDR1 and CDR2 (germline): SEHNR, FQNEAQ (reference sequence). DNA for the CDR3: TGTGCCAGCAGCCCGCCGGACAGGGCCCCCTACGAGCAGTACTTC. Translation: CASSPPDRAPYEQYF.

This chain links TRBV19 with TRBJ2-7; 8 bases are a match to TRBD1. The CDR3 is 14 amino acids. V trimming: 4 bases; J trimming: 2 bases; junction bases outside the gene matches: 4. CDR1 is LNHDA and CDR2 is SQIVND in the germline V gene (reference sequence). The CDR3 region has the DNA TGTGCCAGTAGTACCGGACAGGGCCCCTACGAGCAGTACTTC. Its translation is CASSTGQGPYEQYF.

CDR3 sequence: CASSNSGREADTQYF. The CDR3 DNA follows: TGTGCCAGCAGCAATAGCGGGAGAGAGGCGGATACGCAGTATTTT. V gene TRBV9 combines with J gene TRBJ2-3; 9 positions match TRBD2. The V gene end was trimmed by 4 bases and the J gene end by 6 bases; junction bases not matched to a gene: 9. CDR1 is SGDLS and CDR2 is YYNGEE in the germline V gene. The CDR3 totals 15 residues.

This chain uses TRBV29-1 with TRBJ1-4, with TRBD1 matching 7 bases. The CDR3 consists of 13 residues. J was trimmed by 4 bases and V by 8 bases; bases with no gene match: 7. CDR1 SQVTM and CDR2 ANQGSEA come from the germline V gene. The CDR3 DNA sequence: TGCAGCTTTAGATACAGGGGTAATGAAAAACTGTTTTTT. This translates into CSFRYRGNEKLFF.

The chain employs TRBV14 and TRBJ1-1; D remains unclear. The CDR3 has 13 amino acids. The V end was cut by 0 bases, the J end by 11 bases, with 13 bases between. Germline V gene data show CDR1 as SGHDN and CDR2 as FVKESK. This CDR3 reads CASSQDVAARAFF. In nucleotides, the CDR3 is TGTGCCAGCAGCCAAGATGTGGCGGCACGGGCTTTCTTT.

This chain uses TRBV15 with TRBJ2-7; tentative D call: TRBD2 (5 bases). The CDR3 has 14 amino acids. Per the germline V gene, CDR1 is LNHNV and CDR2 is YYDKDF (reference sequence). With 4 bases removed from V and 2 bases from J, the gap between germline ends came to 12 bases. CDR3 region: CATSTQRQTYEQYF. The CDR3 DNA follows: TGTGCCACCAGCACCCAGCGGCAAACCTACGAGCAGTACTTC.

V and J are TRBV29-1 and TRBJ2-7, with 7 nucleotides matching TRBD1. The CDR3 is 14 residues long. Germline CDR1 is SQVTM and CDR2 is ANQGSEA. The ends lost 4 bases at V and 3 bases at J; junction bases unmatched: 9. CDR3 coding DNA: TGCAGCGTTGCCTCCGGGACAGCGTTCTACGAGCAGTACTTC. The encoded protein is CSVASGTAFYEQYF.

This clone was found a few times. The chain joins TRBV5-1 to TRBJ2-5; unclear D gene. CDR3 length: 9 amino acids. V lost 7 bases and J lost 9, with 7 bases in between. Per the germline V gene, CDR1 is SGHRS and CDR2 is YFSETQ. CDR3 sequence: CASCRAQYF. The CDR3 nucleotides read TGCGCCAGCTGTCGGGCCCAGTACTTC.

The chain employs TRBV18 and TRBJ1-4; 8 bases line up with TRBD1. CDR3 length equals 16 residues. Looked up from germline, CDR1 is KGHSH and CDR2 is LQKENI. J lost 0 bases, V lost 3 bases, and 3 bases had no gene match. CDR3 bases: TGTGCCAGCTCACCCGCAGGGGGCGCAACTAATGAAAAACTGTTTTTT. Its protein product is CASSPAGGATNEKLFF.

This clone showed up just once. The chain joins TRBV7-9 to TRBJ2-3; D call uncertain. The V end lost 3 bases, the J end lost 3 bases, and 4 bases lay between the germline ends. Germline CDR1 and CDR2: SEHNR and FQNEAQ (reference sequence). CDR3 length: 12 amino acids. CDR3 sequence: CASSLRTDTQYF. DNA of the CDR3: TGTGCCAGCAGCTTGAGGACAGATACGCAGTATTTT.

The chain carries TRBV5-1 and TRBJ1-2; perhaps TRBD1 as D (5 bases). V lost 1 base, J lost 2 bases, and 9 bases lay in between. Germline CDR1 SGHRS, CDR2 YFSETQ. The length of the CDR3 is 14 residues. The DNA of the CDR3 is TGCGCCAGCAGCTTGACGCAGGGAAACTATGGCTACACCTTC. Translated: CASSLTQGNYGYTF.

The chain is built from TRBV28 and TRBJ2-7; D perhaps matches TRBD1 (5 bases). The ends were cut back, 6 bases at V and 3 bases at J, with 18 bases in the middle. CDR1 is MDHEN and CDR2 is SYDVKM in the germline V gene. The CDR3 consists of 15 residues. The CDR3 nucleotides are TGTGCCAGCAGAGCAGCTATAGGGGATTTCTACGAGCAGTACTTC. Protein: CASRAAIGDFYEQYF.

V usage is TRBV28 and J usage is TRBJ1-1, with 8 bases that match TRBD1. The CDR3 spans 15 residues. The J segment lost 11 bases and the V segment lost 8 bases, leaving 19 bases of the junction unmatched. Per the germline V gene, CDR1 is MDHEN and CDR2 is SYDVKM. CDR3 protein: CASSEGQGARVSAFF. In DNA form, the CDR3 reads TGTGCCAGCTCTGAGGGGCAGGGGGCGCGTGTTAGTGCTTTCTTT.

The chain has TRBV5-4 and TRBJ2-7; 9 bases line up with TRBD1. In germline, CDR1 is SGHNT, CDR2 YYREEE (reference sequence). V was clipped by 4 bases and J by 6 bases; unmatched bases: 5. This CDR3 has 13 amino acids. CDR3 in amino acids: CASSPDRGREQYF. The CDR3, as DNA: TGTGCCAGCAGCCCGGACAGGGGACGCGAGCAGTACTTC.

The CDR3, as DNA: TGTGCCTGGAGTCCGTTGTCCACACGCACAGATACGCAGTATTTT. It specifies CAWSPLSTRTDTQYF. V is TRBV30 and J is TRBJ2-3, with unresolved D. CDR1 and CDR2 (germline): GTSNPN, SVGIG (reference sequence). Deletions cut 2 bases from V and 1 base from J, with 13 bases between. CDR3 size: 15 residues.

This clone was observed a handful of times. The chain is built from TRBV6-6 and TRBJ2-3; 12 positions agree with TRBD2. The CDR3 is 16 residues long. Germline CDR1 is MNHNY and CDR2 is SVGAGI (reference sequence). The V segment lost 6 bases and the J segment 0 bases; nucleotides outside the gene matches: 4. CDR3 DNA: TGTGCCAGCAGGGGACTAGCGGGCATGAGCACAGATACGCAGTATTTT. Protein product: CASRGLAGMSTDTQYF.

This clone appeared a few times. The chain carries TRBV19 and TRBJ2-7; no clear D gene. V was trimmed by 5 bases and J by 2 bases, leaving 10 bases between them. The CDR3 has 13 residues. Germline V gene data show CDR1 as LNHDA and CDR2 as SQIVND (reference sequence). CDR3 region: CASSPTETYEQYF. The CDR3 DNA reads TGTGCCAGTAGTCCGACTGAAACCTACGAGCAGTACTTC.

Notes on this clone: The junction does not match germline at one end; this may be a read error. V gene TRBV7-9 combines with J gene TRBJ1-4, with 8 bases matching TRBD1. The CDR3 consists of 12 residues. Germline V gene data show CDR1 as SEHNR and CDR2 as FQNEAQ (reference sequence). CDR3 nucleotide sequence: TGTTCCAGCAGCTTAACAGGGGGAAAACTGTTTTTT. Its translation: CSSSLTGGKLFF.

The chain couples TRBV19 to TRBJ2-2; no clear D. This CDR3 is 13 amino acids long. The V end lost 0 bases, the J end lost 6 bases, and 5 bases lay between the germline ends. CDR1 is LNHDA, CDR2 SQIVND, per germline (reference sequence). In nucleotides, the CDR3 is TGTGCCAGTAGTATAGACTTTCCCGGGGAGCTGTTTTTT. It specifies CASSIDFPGELFF.

This chain joins TRBV4-1 and TRBJ2-5; 9 bases are shared with TRBD2. The trim removed 0 bases at V and 1 base at J, leaving 12 bases unmatched. CDR1 MGHRA and CDR2 YSYEKL come from the germline V gene. The CDR3 is made up of 19 amino acids. As DNA, the CDR3 is TGCGCCAGCAGCCAAGATACGGGACTAGCATCTCTTCCCCAAGAGACCCAGTACTTC. This gives the protein CASSQDTGLASLPQETQYF.

This clone turned up a few times. The chain links TRBV30 to TRBJ2-7; 10 nucleotides match TRBD2. The CDR3 loop spans 11 amino acids. V shed 6 bases, J shed 6 bases, and the junction held 2 bases outside the gene matches. Germline values: CDR1 GTSNPN, CDR2 SVGIG (reference sequence). The CDR3: CACSGRTEQYF. CDR3 nucleotide sequence: TGTGCCTGTAGCGGGAGGACCGAGCAGTACTTC.

This clone is a singleton in its sample. The chain couples TRBV5-1 to TRBJ2-5, with 8 bases aligning to TRBD1. Germline loops: CDR1 SGHRS, CDR2 YFSETQ. V was clipped by 3 bases and J by 3 bases; unmatched bases: 7. The CDR3 is 15 amino acids. The CDR3 DNA sequence: TGCGCCAGCAGCTACAGGGGGTTTGGAGAAGAGACCCAGTACTTC. Translation: CASSYRGFGEETQYF.

The V and J genes are TRBV5-4 and TRBJ2-1; 8 positions agree with TRBD2. The ends lost 0 bases at V and 7 bases at J; junction bases unmatched: 6. This CDR3 region has 15 residues. Germline values: CDR1 SGHNT, CDR2 YYREEE (reference sequence). Here the CDR3 DNA reads TGTGCCAGCAGCTTGGATCCAGCGGGGGAAAATGAGCAGTTCTTC. Translating it yields CASSLDPAGENEQFF.

The chain's CDR3 is CAISPANNISGRITSSYNEQFF. CDR3 coding DNA: TGTGCCATCAGTCCCGCTAACAACATAAGCGGGAGGATCACTAGCTCCTACAATGAGCAGTTCTTC. The gene calls are TRBV10-3 and TRBJ2-1; 9 bases line up with TRBD2. Germline V lookup: CDR1 ENHRY, CDR2 SYGVKD. This CDR3 contains 22 residues. Losses at the gene ends were 5 bases for V and 0 bases for J; bases not matched to a gene: 23.

CDR3 residues: CASSIGGGRGVAETQYF. As DNA, the CDR3 is TGTGCCAGTAGTATTGGAGGCGGGAGGGGGGTGGCGGAGACCCAGTACTTC. This sequence joins TRBV19 and TRBJ2-5; 9 positions match TRBD2. The CDR3 spans 17 residues. Germline CDR1 and CDR2: LNHDA and SQIVND (reference sequence). J was trimmed by 5 bases and V by 3 bases; bases with no gene match: 13.